Given below is one T cell receptor (beta chain) in context. This clone's antigen is unknown. Base quality data are lacking; no much larger clone is found one base away. TCRbeta CDR3 regions were amplified from genomic DNA using the immunoSEQ Assay, a bias-controlled multiplex PCR. The study's own analysis went as follows. Nucleated cell counts per sample were estimated from amplification of reference gene primers within the assay. To quantify the absolute abundance of each unique TCRbeta CDR3 rearrangement, sequence reads were collapsed and filtered. Productive Simpson clonality was computed per sample as the square root of Simpson's diversity index over productive rearrangements. TCRdb provides this immuneACCESS table in a form limited to in-frame rearrangements. Some clones are lacking; in checked studies, under half of them reflect an unresolved V gene, and why the rest are absent is not known. D and trimming were read from the DNA, whereas the V and J calls and clone size are those reported in that table. The sample table shows 110,000 or so clones, and roughly 84% are seen once. Jointly, the top ten make up roughly 8.1% of the sample.

This sample is part of a study of blood T cell repertoires in COVID-19 (dated by TCRdb to 2020 to 2021). Background for the entire study: Samples from collaborators originated in the United States, Italy and Spain and spanned both the acute and convalescent phases of COVID-19. The repertoires were released in a freely available public database meant as a resource for research on the immune response to SARS-CoV-2. The samples were drawn from the first 160 participants of the ongoing ImmuneRACE study and from 950 to 1,500 subjects provided by 6 global collaborators. Deeply sampled blood TCRbeta repertoires from subjects exposed to, actively infected with, or recovered from COVID-19 were included in the dataset. The prospective study material was composed of cDNA or gDNA derived from T cells, B-cell-depleted T cells, or PBMCs. Where available, HLA class I and class II types were obtained from metadata supplied by the sample provider rather than from assay-based typing. A de-identified subject ID, COVID-19 status, age in years and sex were almost always included in the sample metadata. Overall study results and their limits: The quantity of clinical and demographic metadata differed by source and by participant and was supplied without curation.

Another Seattle source contributed samples from volunteer blood donors who had recovered from COVID-19. Each collaborating institution followed its own protocols to collect whole blood in K2EDTA tubes. For TCRbeta analysis, collaborators shipped samples as frozen whole blood, isolated PBMCs, or DNA extracted from either of those sample types. Germline trimming amounts to 3 bases on V and 5 bases on J, with 8 as the count of junction bases outside the gene matches. From a lookup of the germline V gene (reference sequence), CDR1 and CDR2 are DFQATT and SNEGSKA. Inclusive of the bounding cysteine and phenylalanine, the CDR3 is 15 residues long. Left in the record is the CDR3 DNA by itself, 45 bases read in frame from the first base.

The TCR sequence derives from a woman aged 70-85 years who had recovered from COVID-19. This sequence uses TRBV20-1 and TRBJ2-7, with 12 junctional bases fitting TRBD2. The specimen was peripheral blood. The nucleotide sequence reads as follows: TGCAGTGCTAGTACGTCCGGGACTAGCGGGCACGAGCAGTACTTC. Translated, it gives CSASTSGTSGHEQYF.